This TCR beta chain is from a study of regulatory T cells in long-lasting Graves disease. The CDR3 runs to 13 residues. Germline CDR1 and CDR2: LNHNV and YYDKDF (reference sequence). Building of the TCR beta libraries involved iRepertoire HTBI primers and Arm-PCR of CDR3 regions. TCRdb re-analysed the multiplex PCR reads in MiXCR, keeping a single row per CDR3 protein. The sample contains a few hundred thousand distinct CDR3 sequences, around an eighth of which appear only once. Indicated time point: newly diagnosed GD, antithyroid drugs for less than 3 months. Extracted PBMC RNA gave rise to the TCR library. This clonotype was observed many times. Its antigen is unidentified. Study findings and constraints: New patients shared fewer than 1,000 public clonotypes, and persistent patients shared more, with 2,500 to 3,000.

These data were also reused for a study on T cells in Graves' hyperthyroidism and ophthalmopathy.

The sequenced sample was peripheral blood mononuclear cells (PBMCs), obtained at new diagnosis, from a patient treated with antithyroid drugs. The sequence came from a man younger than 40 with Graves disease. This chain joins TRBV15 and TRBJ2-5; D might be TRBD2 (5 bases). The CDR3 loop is CASRVDSRPVQYF. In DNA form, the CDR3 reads TGTGCGTCCCGGGTGGACTCCCGGCCGGTCCAGTACTTC.